The sequence of this T cell receptor beta chain was determined in a study of blood T cell repertoires in COVID-19. Study background: PBMCs, B-cell-depleted T cells, or T cells were the source of the cDNA or gDNA that made up the material.

In the original workflow: The authors estimated nucleated cell counts from reference gene primer amplification. The method was immunoSEQ multiplex PCR; TCRdb's version includes in-frame clones alone and lacks a portion of them. V, J and clone size are those of that table, while D and trimming were read from the DNA. The table records roughly 68,000 clones, 80% to 90% of them present only once. Trimming shortened V by 0 bases and J by 0 bases, and 7 bases separated the two germline ends. Germline CDR1 reads SGHDT; CDR2 reads YYEEEE. This CDR3 is 15 amino acids long. The specimen was peripheral blood. This sequence joins TRBV5-6 and TRBJ2-1; D remains unclear. The source of this sequence is a man in his fifties or sixties with active COVID-19. CDR3 protein: CASSLEEYSYNEQFF. The DNA of the CDR3 is TGTGCCAGCAGCTTGGAGGAGTACTCCTACAATGAGCAGTTCTTC.